Listed below are T cell receptor beta chains from one sample, sequenced in a study of cytotoxic CD8 clonotypes in ibrutinib-treated CLL. TCRdb's table, derived via immunoSEQ multiplex PCR, lists solely in-frame clones and lacks some. The sample lists approximately 130,000 clones, approximately 80% seen once, with 2.5% to 3.5% in the top ten. This specimen was PBMCs, taken after 24 months of ibrutinib treatment. The receptors originated from a human donor with chronic lymphocytic leukemia. The CDR3 runs from the conserved cysteine through the conserved F or W. D genes are given only for firm matches. Expanded clones are given a class, and other clones once, few, many or no size at all.

d_call	v_call	clone_size	j_call	cdr3_aa	cdr3_nt
NA	TRBV7-4	NA	TRBJ1-4	CASSLTPSGVANEKLFF	TGTGCCAGCAGCTTAACCCCCAGTGGGGTAGCTAATGAAAAACTGTTTTTT
NA	TRBV2	NA	TRBJ1-6	CASRKPGSPDSPLHF	TGTGCCAGCAGAAAACCGGGGTCCCCTGATTCACCCCTCCACTTT
NA	TRBV19	NA	TRBJ1-1	CASRYWAGQGNTEAFF	TGTGCCAGTAGGTACTGGGCAGGGCAGGGGAACACTGAAGCTTTCTTT
TRBD1	TRBV5-6	NA	TRBJ1-5	CASSLKGALNQPQHF	TGTGCCAGCAGCTTGAAGGGGGCCCTCAATCAGCCCCAGCATTTT
TRBD1	TRBV7-2	NA	TRBJ2-2	CASSLVAGTGNTGELFF	TGTGCCAGCAGCTTAGTAGCCGGGACAGGGAACACCGGGGAGCTGTTTTTT
NA	TRBV11-2	NA	TRBJ1-1	CASSFIWGQTEAFF	TGTGCCAGCAGCTTTATCTGGGGGCAAACTGAAGCTTTCTTT
NA	TRBV5-1	NA	TRBJ2-3	CASRRVGPDTQYF	TGCGCCAGCAGGAGGGTCGGCCCAGATACGCAGTATTTT
NA	TRBV29-1	NA	TRBJ2-1	CSAGQYNEQFF	TGCAGCGCCGGACAGTACAATGAGCAGTTCTTC
NA	TRBV5-1	once	TRBJ2-1	CASSPGANNEQFF	TGCGCCAGCAGCCCCGGGGCAAACAATGAGCAGTTCTTC
NA	TRBV28	once	TRBJ1-1	CASSSALGVEAFF	TGTGCCAGCAGTTCCGCCCTGGGGGTTGAAGCTTTCTTT
NA	TRBV9	NA	TRBJ2-7	CASSVDRETYEQYF	TGTGCCAGCAGCGTAGACAGGGAAACCTACGAGCAGTACTTC
NA	TRBV10-3	NA	TRBJ2-5	CAIRAGRGETQYF	TGTGCCATCAGGGCAGGGCGTGGAGAGACCCAGTACTTC
NA	TRBV10-2	NA	TRBJ1-6	CASTSGYNSPLHF	TGCGCCAGCACCTCAGGGTATAATTCACCCCTCCACTTT
NA	TRBV14	NA	TRBJ1-1	CASSPSGTYNTEAFF	TGTGCCAGCAGCCCGTCCGGGACATACAACACTGAAGCTTTCTTT
TRBD2	TRBV7-6	NA	TRBJ2-1	CASSLRSGTSVSGSYNEQFF	TGTGCCAGCAGCCTAAGATCCGGGACTAGTGTCAGCGGATCCTACAATGAGCAGTTCTTC
NA	TRBV5-1	NA	TRBJ2-7	CASSLSGFRSEQYF	TGCGCCAGCAGCTTGTCCGGGTTTCGGAGTGAGCAGTACTTC
NA	TRBV19	NA	TRBJ1-2	CASSIHPPRVYTF	TGTGCCAGTAGTATCCACCCGCCTAGGGTCTACACCTTC
TRBD1	TRBV7-7	NA	TRBJ2-7	CASTNNLTGAYEQYF	TGTGCCAGCACCAATAACCTGACAGGGGCCTACGAGCAGTACTTC
NA	TRBV4-3	NA	TRBJ1-2	CASSPRPNEDYGYTF	TGCGCCAGCAGCCCCCGGCCCAACGAGGACTATGGCTACACCTTC
TRBD1	TRBV5-1	NA	TRBJ2-5	CASSWGQRAQETQYF	TGCGCCAGCAGCTGGGGACAGAGAGCTCAAGAGACCCAGTACTTC
TRBD1	TRBV30	NA	TRBJ2-7	CAWSRDRGYEQYF	TGTGCCTGGAGCAGGGACAGGGGCTACGAGCAGTACTTC
TRBD1	TRBV7-2	NA	TRBJ2-5	CASSPMGTGQTQYF	TGTGCCAGCAGCCCCATGGGGACAGGGCAGACCCAGTACTTC
NA	TRBV6-5	NA	TRBJ2-5	CASKEVATQYF	TGTGCCAGCAAGGAGGTTGCGACCCAGTACTTC